This TCR beta chain was found in a study of identical twins. In this sample, this clonotype turned up a few times. Its matching antigen is unknown. The CDR3 has 15 amino acids. CDR1 and CDR2 from the germline V gene are SGHVS and FQNEAQ. After removal of 3 bases from V and 7 bases from J, the junction contained 12 bases not matched to a gene. Each CDR3 protein gets one entry after TCRdb re-called the 5' RACE reads with MiXCR. This table holds 750,000 to 950,000 distinct CDR3 sequences, approximately 13% found once. Study observations and caveats: Where beta out-of-frame sequences were concerned, excess twin sharing was weaker. Models underestimated TCR alpha sharing (out-of-frame) in monozygotic twins. It was possible that invariant MAIT and iNKT cells partly confounded the zero-insertion analyses.

These same data were also listed under a study on yellow fever vaccine responses in identical twins.

The V gene is TRBV7-8, the J gene TRBJ2-7, with 7 positions matching TRBD1. Source material: PBMCs. The clonotype was recovered from a woman aged 18-30 years in good health. CDR3 nucleotides: TGTGCCAGCAGCTTGACAGGGAGTAGTAGTGAGGAGCAGTACGTC. It codes for CASSLTGSSSEEQYV.